This T cell receptor beta chain was recovered during a study of blood T cell repertoires in COVID-19. The germline V gene has CDR1 SGHRS and CDR2 YFSETQ. Trimming took 5 bases from V and 2 from J; bases not matched to a gene: 5. The CDR3 is 14 residues long. As processed by the authors: Reference gene primer amplification in the assay estimated nucleated cell counts. Measured with immunoSEQ multiplex PCR; TCRdb has only the in-frame clones, and not every one. V and J calls and clone size come straight from that table; D and trimming were deduced from the DNA. This sample carries 180,000 or so clones, about 90% of them seen once, and the ten largest clones take 0.95% to 1.5%.

Sequenced input: PBMCs or T cells enriched from blood (not recorded which). This chain connects TRBV5-1 to TRBJ2-5, with 8 bases fitting TRBD1. The sequence was obtained from a human donor with acute COVID-19. The donor label of this sample is uncertain. The CDR3 spells CASSGTGLQETQYF. CDR3 coding DNA: TGCGCCAGCAGTGGGACAGGCCTTCAAGAGACCCAGTACTTC. Full variable domain (remainder filled in from reference TRBV5-1 and TRBJ2-5): KAGVTQTPRYLIKTRGQQVTLSCSPISGHRSVSWYQQTPGQGLQFLFEYFSETQRNKGNFPGRFSGRQFSNSRSEMNVSTLELGDSALYLCASSGTGLQETQYFGPGTRLLVL.